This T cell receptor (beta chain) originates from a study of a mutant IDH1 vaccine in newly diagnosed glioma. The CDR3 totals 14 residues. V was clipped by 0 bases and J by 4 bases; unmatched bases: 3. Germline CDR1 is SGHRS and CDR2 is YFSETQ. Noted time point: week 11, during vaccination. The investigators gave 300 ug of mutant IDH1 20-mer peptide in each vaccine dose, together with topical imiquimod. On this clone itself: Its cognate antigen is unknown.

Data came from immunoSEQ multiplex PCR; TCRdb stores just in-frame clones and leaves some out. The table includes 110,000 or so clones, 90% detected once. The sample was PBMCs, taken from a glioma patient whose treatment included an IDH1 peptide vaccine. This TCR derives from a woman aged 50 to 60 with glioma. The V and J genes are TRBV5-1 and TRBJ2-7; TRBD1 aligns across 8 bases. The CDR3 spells CASSLDRGSYEQYF. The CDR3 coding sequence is TGCGCCAGCAGCTTGGACAGGGGGAGTTACGAGCAGTACTTC.